This record concerns one T cell receptor (beta chain) sequence. This CDR3 spans 15 amino acids. The V gene's germline CDR1 is MNHEY and CDR2 SVGAGI. V lost 0 bases to trimming and J lost 1 base, with 9 bases between them. This sample stems from a study of technical replicates of blood from several donors. Profiling relied on immunoSEQ multiplex PCR, and the TCRdb table lists in-frame clones only, not all of them. The sample carries 50,000 to 55,000 clones, around 84% recorded once. The clonotype comes from a human donor in good health. Some clones in this sample may be carry-over from other donors' samples. Input material: PBMCs. The genes are TRBV6-5 and TRBJ1-2; D possibly corresponds to TRBD1 (5 bases). The CDR3 sequence is CASSYSGGINYGYTF. CDR3 nucleotides: TGTGCCAGCAGTTACTCCGGGGGGATTAACTATGGCTACACCTTC.